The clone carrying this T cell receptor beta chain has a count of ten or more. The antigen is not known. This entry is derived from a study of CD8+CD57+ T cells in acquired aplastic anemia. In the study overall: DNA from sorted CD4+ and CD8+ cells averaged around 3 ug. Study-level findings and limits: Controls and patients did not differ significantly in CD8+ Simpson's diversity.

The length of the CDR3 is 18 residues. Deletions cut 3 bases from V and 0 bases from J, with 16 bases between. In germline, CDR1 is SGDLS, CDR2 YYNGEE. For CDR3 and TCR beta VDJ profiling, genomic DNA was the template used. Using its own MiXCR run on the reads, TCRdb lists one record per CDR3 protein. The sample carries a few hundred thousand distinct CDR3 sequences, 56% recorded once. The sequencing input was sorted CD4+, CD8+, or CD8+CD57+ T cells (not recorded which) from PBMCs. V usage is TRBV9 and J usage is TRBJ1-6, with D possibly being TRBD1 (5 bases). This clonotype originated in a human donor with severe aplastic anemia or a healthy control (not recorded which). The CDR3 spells CASSDPGTESSYNSPLHF. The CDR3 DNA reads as TGTGCCAGCAGCGATCCCGGGACCGAGAGCTCCTATAATTCACCCCTCCACTTT.